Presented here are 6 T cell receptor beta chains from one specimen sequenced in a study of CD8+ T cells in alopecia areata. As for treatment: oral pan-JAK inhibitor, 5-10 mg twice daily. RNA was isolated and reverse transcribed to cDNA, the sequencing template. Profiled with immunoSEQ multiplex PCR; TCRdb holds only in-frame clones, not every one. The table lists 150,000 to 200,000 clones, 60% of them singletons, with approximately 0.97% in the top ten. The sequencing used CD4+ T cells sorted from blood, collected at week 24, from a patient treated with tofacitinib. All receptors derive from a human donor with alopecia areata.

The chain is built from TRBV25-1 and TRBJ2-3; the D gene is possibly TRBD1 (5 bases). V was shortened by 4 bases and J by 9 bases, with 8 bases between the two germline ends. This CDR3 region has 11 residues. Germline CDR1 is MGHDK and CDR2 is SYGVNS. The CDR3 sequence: CASSGGRTQYF. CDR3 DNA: TGTGCCAGCAGTGGGGGCAGGACGCAGTATTTT.

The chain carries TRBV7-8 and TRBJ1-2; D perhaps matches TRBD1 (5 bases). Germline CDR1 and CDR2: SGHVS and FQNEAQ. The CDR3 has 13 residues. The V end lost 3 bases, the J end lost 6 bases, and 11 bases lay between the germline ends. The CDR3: CASSLAGGNGYTF. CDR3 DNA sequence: TGTGCCAGCAGCTTGGCGGGGGGAAATGGCTACACCTTC.

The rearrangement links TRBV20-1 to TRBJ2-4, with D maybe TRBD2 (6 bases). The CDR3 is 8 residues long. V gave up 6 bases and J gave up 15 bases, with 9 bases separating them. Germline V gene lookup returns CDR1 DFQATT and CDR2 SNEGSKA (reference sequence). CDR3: CSAQGLYF. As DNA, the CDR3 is TGCAGTGCGCAGGGACTGTACTTC.

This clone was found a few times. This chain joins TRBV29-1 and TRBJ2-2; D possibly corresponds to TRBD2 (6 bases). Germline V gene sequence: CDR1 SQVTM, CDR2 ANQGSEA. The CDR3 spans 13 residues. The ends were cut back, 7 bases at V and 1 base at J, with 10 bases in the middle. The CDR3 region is CSAAGLNTGELFF. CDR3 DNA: TGCAGCGCTGCGGGGTTGAACACCGGGGAGCTGTTTTTT.

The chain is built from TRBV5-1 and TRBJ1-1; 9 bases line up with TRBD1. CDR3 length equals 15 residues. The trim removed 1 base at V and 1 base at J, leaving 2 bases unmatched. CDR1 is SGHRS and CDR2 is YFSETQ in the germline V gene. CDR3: CASSLQGQGNTEAFF. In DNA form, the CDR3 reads TGCGCCAGCAGCTTGCAGGGACAGGGGAACACTGAAGCTTTCTTT.

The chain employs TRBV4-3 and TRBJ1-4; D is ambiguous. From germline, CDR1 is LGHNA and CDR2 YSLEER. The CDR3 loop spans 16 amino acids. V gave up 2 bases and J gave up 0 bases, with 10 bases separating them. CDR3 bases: TGCGCCAGCAGCCAATCAAAGTCTGCAACTAATGAAAAACTGTTTTTT. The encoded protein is CASSQSKSATNEKLFF.